This T cell receptor beta chain was sequenced during a study of blood T cell repertoires in COVID-19 (dated by TCRdb to about 2020). At the level of the whole study: The collaborator samples originated in the United States, Italy and Spain and spanned the acute and convalescent phases of COVID-19. The repertoires were released in a freely available public database meant as a resource for research on the immune response to SARS-CoV-2. The material from the prospective study consisted of cDNA or gDNA derived from T cells, B-cell-depleted T cells, or PBMCs. The samples were drawn from two sources: the first 160 participants of the ongoing ImmuneRACE study, and fewer than 1,500 subjects contributed by 6 global collaborators. Subjects who had been exposed to COVID-19, were actively infected with it, or had recovered from it provided the deeply sampled blood TCRbeta repertoires that made up the dataset. Where available, HLA class I and class II types were obtained from metadata supplied by the sample provider rather than from assay-based typing. The sample metadata nearly always contained a de-identified subject ID, COVID-19 status, age in years and sex. Results the study describes overall, beyond this receptor: How much clinical and demographic metadata was included differed by source and by participant, and the metadata was provided uncurated.

TCRbeta CDR3 regions were amplified from genomic DNA by means of the immunoSEQ Assay, a bias-controlled multiplex PCR. Concerning the study's data processing: Within the assay, amplification of reference gene primers was used to estimate how many nucleated cells each sample contained. To quantify the absolute abundance of each unique TCRbeta CDR3 rearrangement, sequence reads were collapsed and filtered. For each sample, productive Simpson clonality was calculated as the square root of Simpson's diversity index over productive rearrangements. Here the immuneACCESS table is served through TCRdb, limited to in-frame sequences with V and J called. Missing clones are a known gap in these copies; in checked studies unresolved V genes cover under half, and the rest lacks a known reason. V and J calls and clone size follow that table, whereas D and trimming were derived from the DNA. The sample includes 55,000 to 85,000 clones, with approximately 86% observed a single time. The top ten constitute roughly 12% of the sample.

The CDR3 measures 19 amino acids from cysteine to phenylalanine. The DNA shown is the 57-base CDR3, in frame from base 1. CDR1 is given as MNHEY and CDR2 as SVGEGT, both from the germline V gene. V trim: 0 bases; J trim: 6 bases; unmatched bases: 15. Remarks on this clone: Its antigen remains undetermined. Base-call qualities are not available, and no considerably larger clone is one nucleotide away.

The collaborating institutions used their own protocols to collect whole blood in K2EDTA tubes. For TCRbeta analysis, collaborators shipped samples as frozen whole blood, isolated PBMCs, or DNA extracted from either of those sample types. The chain is made from TRBV6-2 or TRBV6-3 and TRBJ2-1, with TRBD2 matching 9 junction bases. Input material: peripheral blood. The sequence derives from a human donor in a cohort sampled during active COVID-19. The CDR3 protein: CASSYSRGGGAMSRNEQFF. In nucleotide form, the sequence is TGTGCCAGCAGTTACTCGAGAGGCGGGGGGGCTATGTCTCGCAATGAGCAGTTCTTC.